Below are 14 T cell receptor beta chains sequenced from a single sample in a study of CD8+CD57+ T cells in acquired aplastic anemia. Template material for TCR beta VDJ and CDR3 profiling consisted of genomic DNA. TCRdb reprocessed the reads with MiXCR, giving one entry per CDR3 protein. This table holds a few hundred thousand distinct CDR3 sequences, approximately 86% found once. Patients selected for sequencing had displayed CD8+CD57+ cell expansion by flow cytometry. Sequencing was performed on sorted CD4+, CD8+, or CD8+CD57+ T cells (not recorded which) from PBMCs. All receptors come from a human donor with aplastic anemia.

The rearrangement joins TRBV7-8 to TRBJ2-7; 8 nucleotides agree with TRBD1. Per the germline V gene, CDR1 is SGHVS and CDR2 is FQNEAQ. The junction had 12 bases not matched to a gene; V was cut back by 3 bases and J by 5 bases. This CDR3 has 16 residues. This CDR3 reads CASSFIRGTGVDEQYF. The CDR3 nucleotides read TGTGCCAGCAGCTTCATACGCGGGACAGGTGTAGACGAGCAGTACTTC.

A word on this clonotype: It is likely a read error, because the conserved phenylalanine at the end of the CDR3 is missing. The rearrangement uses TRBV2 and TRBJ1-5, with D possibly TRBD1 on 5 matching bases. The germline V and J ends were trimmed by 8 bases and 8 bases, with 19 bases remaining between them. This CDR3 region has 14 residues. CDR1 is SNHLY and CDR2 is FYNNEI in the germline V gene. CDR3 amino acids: CASGDGGSDKPQHC. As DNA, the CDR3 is TGTGCCAGCGGGGACGGGGGTAGCGATAAGCCCCAGCATTGT.

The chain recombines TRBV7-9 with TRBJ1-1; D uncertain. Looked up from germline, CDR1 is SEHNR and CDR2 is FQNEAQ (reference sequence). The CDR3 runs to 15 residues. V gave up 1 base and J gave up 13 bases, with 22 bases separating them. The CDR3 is CASSLVSTNEKLFFF. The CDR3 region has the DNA TGTGCCAGCAGCTTAGTCTCAACTAATGAAAAACTGTTTTTCTTT. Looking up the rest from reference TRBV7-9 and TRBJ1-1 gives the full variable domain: DTGVSQNPRHKITKRGQNVTFRCDPISEHNRLYWYRQTLGQGPEFLTYFQNEAQLEKSRLLSDRFSAERPKGSFSTLEIQRTEQGDSAMYLCASSLVSTNEKLFFFGQGTRLTVV.

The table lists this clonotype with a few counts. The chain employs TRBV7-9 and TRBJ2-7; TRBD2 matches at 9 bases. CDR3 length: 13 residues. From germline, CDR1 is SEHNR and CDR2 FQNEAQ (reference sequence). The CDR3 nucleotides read TGTGCCAGCAGTTATCAGAGAAGCGGGGGGAGCGACGTC. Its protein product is CASSYQRSGGSDV.

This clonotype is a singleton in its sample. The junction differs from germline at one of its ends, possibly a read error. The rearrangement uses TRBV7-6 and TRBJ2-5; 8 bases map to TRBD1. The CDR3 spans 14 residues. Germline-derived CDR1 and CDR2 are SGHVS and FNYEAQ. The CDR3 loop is CASSSGRGQAPLHF. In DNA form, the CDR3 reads TGTGCCAGCAGCTCAGGCAGGGGGCAAGCGCCCCTCCACTTC.

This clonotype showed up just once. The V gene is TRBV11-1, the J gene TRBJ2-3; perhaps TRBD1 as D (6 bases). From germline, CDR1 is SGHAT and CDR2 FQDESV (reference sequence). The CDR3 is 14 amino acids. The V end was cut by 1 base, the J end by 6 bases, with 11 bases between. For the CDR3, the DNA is TGTGCCAGCAGCTTAGAGGGGGTGGCCGATACGCAGTATTTT. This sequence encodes CASSLEGVADTQYF.

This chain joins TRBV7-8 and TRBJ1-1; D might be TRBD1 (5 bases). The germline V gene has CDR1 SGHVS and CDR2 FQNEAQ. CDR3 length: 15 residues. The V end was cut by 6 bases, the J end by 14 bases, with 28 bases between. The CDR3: CASSYVQGNYTQYFF. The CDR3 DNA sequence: TGTGCCAGCAGTTACGTGCAGGGTAACTACACGCAGTACTTCTTT.

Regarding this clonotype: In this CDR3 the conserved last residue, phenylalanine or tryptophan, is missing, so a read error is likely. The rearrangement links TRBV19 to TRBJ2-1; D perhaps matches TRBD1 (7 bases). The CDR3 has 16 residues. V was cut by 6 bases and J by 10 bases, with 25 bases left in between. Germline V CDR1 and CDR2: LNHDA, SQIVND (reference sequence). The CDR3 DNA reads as TGTGCCAGTAGCCAGGGGGGCGGAAACGGTCAGGAGGAGCAGTTCGTC. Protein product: CASSQGGGNGQEEQFV.

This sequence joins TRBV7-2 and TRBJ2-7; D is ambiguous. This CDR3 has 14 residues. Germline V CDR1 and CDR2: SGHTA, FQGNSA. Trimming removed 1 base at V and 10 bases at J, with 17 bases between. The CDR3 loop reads CASSLGHPAYNQYF. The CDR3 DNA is TGTGCCAGCAGCTTAGGCCACCCCGCCTACAATCAGTACTTC.

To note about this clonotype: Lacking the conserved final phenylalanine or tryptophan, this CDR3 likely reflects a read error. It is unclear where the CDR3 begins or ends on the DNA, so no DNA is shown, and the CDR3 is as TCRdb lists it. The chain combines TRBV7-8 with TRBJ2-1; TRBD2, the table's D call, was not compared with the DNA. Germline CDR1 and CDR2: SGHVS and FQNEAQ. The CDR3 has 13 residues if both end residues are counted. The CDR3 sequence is CASSLAGGPDQLY.

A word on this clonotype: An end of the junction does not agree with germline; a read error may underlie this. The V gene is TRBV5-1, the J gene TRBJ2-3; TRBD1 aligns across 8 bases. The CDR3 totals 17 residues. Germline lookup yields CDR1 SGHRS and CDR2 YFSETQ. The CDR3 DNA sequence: TGTGCCAGCAGCTTAGATCTGACAGGGGAGCGTTGGGATACGCAGTATTTT. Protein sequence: CASSLDLTGERWDTQYF.

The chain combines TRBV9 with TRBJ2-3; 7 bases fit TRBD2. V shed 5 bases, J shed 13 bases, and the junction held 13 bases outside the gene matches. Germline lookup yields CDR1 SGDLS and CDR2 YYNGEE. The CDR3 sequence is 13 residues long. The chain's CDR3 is CASRDGGIGKKYF. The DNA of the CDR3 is TGTGCCAGCAGGGACGGGGGGATAGGGAAGAAGTATTTT.

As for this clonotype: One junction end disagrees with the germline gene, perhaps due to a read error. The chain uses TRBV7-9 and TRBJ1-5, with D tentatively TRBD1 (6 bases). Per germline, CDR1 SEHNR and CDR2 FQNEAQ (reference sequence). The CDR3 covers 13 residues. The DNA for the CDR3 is TGTGCCAGCAGCCTTACAGGGAGCGAGCCGCACGATTTT. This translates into CASSLTGSEPHDF.

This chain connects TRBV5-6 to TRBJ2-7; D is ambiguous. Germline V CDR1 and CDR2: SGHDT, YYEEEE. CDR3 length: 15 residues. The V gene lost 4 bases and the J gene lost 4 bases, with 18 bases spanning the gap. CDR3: CASSMAAGLGYEQYF. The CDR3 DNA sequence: TGTGCCAGCAGCATGGCTGCCGGCCTCGGGTACGAGCAGTACTTC.